Listed below are T cell receptor beta chains from one sample, sequenced in a study of Ad26.COV2.S vaccination and SARS-CoV-2 variants. Generated by immunoSEQ multiplex PCR, the TCRdb table keeps only in-frame clones and is missing some. Among nearly 400,000 clones listed, around 91% were seen once. This sample comprised peripheral blood, obtained in a trial of Ad26.COV2.S vaccine versus placebo. Source of these receptors: a person aged 18-65 years who received the Ad26.COV2.S COVID-19 vaccine or a placebo. CDR3s include the opening cysteine and the closing phenylalanine or tryptophan. The order of the fields is CDR3 DNA, CDR3 protein, clone size, V gene, J gene, D gene. A D gene is named only where the DNA matches it firmly. The size of a clone is reported for some rows only, either as once, few or many, or as a class for expanded clones.

TGTGCCAGCAGTTTCCCCCCAGGCAGGGGAAACACTGAAGCTTTCTTT,CASSFPPGRGNTEAFF,.,TRBV28,TRBJ1-1,.
TGTGCCAGCAGCTCTCCCTCTGGGAGGCAGTCCGTTGGAAACACCATATATTTT,CASSSPSGRQSVGNTIYF,.,TRBV9,TRBJ1-3,.
TGTGCCTGGAGTGTAGGCTCAGGGGGCAGGGAGCAGTACTTC,CAWSVGSGGREQYF,once,TRBV30,TRBJ2-7,TRBD1
TGTGCCAGCAGCCCCAGGAGTGACACTGAAGCTTTCTTT,CASSPRSDTEAFF,few,TRBV6-4,TRBJ1-1,.
TGTGCCAGCAGCCAAGTTGGAAACACCATATATTTT,CASSQVGNTIYF,.,TRBV14,TRBJ1-3,.
TGTGCCAGCAGTCCCCAGTTAGGCCAAGAGACCCAGTACTTC,CASSPQLGQETQYF,.,TRBV28,TRBJ2-5,.
TGTGCCAGCAGTGAAGCGGGCCGAGGGAAAGCTTTCTTT,CASSEAGRGKAFF,.,TRBV6-1,TRBJ1-1,.
TGTGCCACTGCTAACGGGGGCAATTCACCCCTCCACTTT,CATANGGNSPLHF,few,TRBV24-1,TRBJ1-6,.
TGTGCTAGTGGTTCTAACAGCAATCAGCCCCAGCATTTT,CASGSNSNQPQHF,few,TRBV12-5,TRBJ1-5,.
TGTGCCTGGACAGCCGGCAATGAAAAACTGTTTTTT,CAWTAGNEKLFF,once,TRBV30,TRBJ1-4,.
TGTGCCAGCAGCTTAGGGGGGCTAGCGAGATATGAGCAGTTCTTC,CASSLGGLARYEQFF,.,TRBV7-2,TRBJ2-1,.
TGTGCCAGCAGTTTCGCGCGCGGGGCGGGGGCGGCCCCGAGGGGAGAGACCCAGTACTTC,CASSFARGAGAAPRGETQYF,once,TRBV28,TRBJ2-5,.
TGTGCCATCAGACAGTACTCTGGGGCCAACGTCCTGACTTTC,CAIRQYSGANVLTF,.,TRBV10-3,TRBJ2-6,.
TGTGCCAGCAGCCCTGGGACAGGGGGCGCATCCTATAATTCACCCCTCCACTTT,CASSPGTGGASYNSPLHF,.,TRBV28,TRBJ1-6,TRBD1
TGCGCCAGCAGTCAACGGAGCCCAGGTGGTTCACCCCTCCACTTT,CASSQRSPGGSPLHF,.,TRBV23-1,TRBJ1-6,.
TGTGCCGCGACACCCTCCGGACAGGGGAACGAGCAGTACTTC,CAATPSGQGNEQYF,.,TRBV6-5,TRBJ2-7,TRBD1
TGCAGCGTTGCTATCGGGGTTGGCACAGATACGCAGTATTTT,CSVAIGVGTDTQYF,.,TRBV29-1,TRBJ2-3,.
TGTGCCAGCAGCTCCCTGGACGGCAATGTCTACGAGCAGTACTTC,CASSSLDGNVYEQYF,few,TRBV5-4,TRBJ2-7,.
TGTGCCAGCTCACCCGGCCAGGGCAGCCTGGGCACTGAAGCTTTCTTT,CASSPGQGSLGTEAFF,.,TRBV18,TRBJ1-1,.
TGTGCCAGCAGCAGTCAGGGGGCCTTGAACATTCAGTACTTC,CASSSQGALNIQYF,.,TRBV3-1/TRBV3-2,TRBJ2-4,TRBD1